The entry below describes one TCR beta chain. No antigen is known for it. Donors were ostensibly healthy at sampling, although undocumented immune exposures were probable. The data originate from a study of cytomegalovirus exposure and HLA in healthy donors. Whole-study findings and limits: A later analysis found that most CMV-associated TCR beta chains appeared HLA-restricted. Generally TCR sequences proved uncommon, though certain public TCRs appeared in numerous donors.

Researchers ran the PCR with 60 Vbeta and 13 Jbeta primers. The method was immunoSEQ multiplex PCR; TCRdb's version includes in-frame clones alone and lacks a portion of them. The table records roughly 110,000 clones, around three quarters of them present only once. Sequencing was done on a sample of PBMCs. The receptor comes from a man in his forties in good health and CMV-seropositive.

The CDR3 bases are TGTGCCAGCAGCCAGGGGATGAACACTGAAGCTTTCTTT. Translated, it gives CASSQGMNTEAFF. The chain combines TRBV9 with TRBJ1-1, with D perhaps matching TRBD1 (6 bases). Between the trimmed V and J ends, which lost 4 bases and 0 bases, there was a span of 7 bases. Germline values: CDR1 SGDLS, CDR2 YYNGEE. The CDR3 spans 13 residues.